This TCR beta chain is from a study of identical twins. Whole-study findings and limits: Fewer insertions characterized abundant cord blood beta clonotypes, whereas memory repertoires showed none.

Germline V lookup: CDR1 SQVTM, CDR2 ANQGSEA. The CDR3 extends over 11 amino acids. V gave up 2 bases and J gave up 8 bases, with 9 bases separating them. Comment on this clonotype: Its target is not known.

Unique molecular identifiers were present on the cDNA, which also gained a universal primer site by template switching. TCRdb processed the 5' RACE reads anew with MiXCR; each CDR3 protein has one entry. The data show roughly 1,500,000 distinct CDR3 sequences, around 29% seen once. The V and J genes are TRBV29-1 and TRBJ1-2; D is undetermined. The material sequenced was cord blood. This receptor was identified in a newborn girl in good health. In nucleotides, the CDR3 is TGCAGCGTTGAACGGACGCAGGGCTACACCTTC. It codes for CSVERTQGYTF.